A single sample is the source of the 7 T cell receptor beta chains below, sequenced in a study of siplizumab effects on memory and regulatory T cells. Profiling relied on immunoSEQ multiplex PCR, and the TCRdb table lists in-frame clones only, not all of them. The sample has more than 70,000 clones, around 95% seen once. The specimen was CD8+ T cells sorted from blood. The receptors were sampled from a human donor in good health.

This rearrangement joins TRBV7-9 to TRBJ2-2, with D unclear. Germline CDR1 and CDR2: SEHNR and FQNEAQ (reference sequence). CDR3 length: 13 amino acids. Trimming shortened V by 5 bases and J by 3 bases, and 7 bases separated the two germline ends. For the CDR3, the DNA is TGTGCCAGCAGCGAACGGGACACCGGGGAGCTGTTTTTT. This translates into CASSERDTGELFF.

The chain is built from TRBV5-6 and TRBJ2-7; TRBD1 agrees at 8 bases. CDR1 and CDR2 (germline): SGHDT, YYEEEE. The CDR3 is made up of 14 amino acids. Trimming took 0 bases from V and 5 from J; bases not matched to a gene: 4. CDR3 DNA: TGTGCCAGCAGCTTGGCAGGGGGCTGGAACGAGCAGTACTTC. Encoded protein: CASSLAGGWNEQYF.

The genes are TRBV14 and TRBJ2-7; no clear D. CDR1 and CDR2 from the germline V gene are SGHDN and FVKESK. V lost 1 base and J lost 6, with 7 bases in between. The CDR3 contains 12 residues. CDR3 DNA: TGTGCCAGCAGCCAAGTTAGCTTCGAGCAGTACTTC. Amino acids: CASSQVSFEQYF. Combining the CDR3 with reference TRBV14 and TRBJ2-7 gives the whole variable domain EAGVTQFPSHSVIEKGQTVTLRCDPISGHDNLYWYRRVMGKEIKFLLHFVKESKQDESGMPNNRFLAERTGGTYSTLKVQPAELEDSGVYFCASSQVSFEQYFGPGTRLTVT.

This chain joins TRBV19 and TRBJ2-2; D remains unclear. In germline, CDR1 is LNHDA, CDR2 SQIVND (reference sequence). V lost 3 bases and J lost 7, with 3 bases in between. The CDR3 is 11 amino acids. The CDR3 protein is CASSIGGELFF. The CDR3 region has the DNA TGTGCCAGTAGTATTGGCGGGGAGCTGTTTTTT.

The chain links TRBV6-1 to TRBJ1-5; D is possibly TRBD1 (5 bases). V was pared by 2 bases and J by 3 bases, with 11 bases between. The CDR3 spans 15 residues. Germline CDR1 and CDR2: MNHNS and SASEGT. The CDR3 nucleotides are TGTGCCAGCAGTGAACGGGGGATCCCCAATCAGCCCCAGCATTTT. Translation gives CASSERGIPNQPQHF.

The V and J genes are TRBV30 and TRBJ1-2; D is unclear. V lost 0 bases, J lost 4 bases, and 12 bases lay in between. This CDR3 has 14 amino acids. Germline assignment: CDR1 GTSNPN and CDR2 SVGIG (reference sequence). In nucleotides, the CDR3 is TGTGCCTGGAGTGTACCGGTCGGAAGCTATGGCTACACCTTC. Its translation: CAWSVPVGSYGYTF.

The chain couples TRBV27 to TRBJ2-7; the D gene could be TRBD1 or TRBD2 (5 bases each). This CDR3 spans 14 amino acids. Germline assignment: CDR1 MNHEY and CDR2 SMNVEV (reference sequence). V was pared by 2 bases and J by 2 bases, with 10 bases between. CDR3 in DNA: TGTGCCAGCAGTTTAGGAGTGGGACCCTACGAGCAGTACTTC. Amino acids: CASSLGVGPYEQYF.